The text below deals with one T cell receptor beta chain. The antigen is undetermined. These data belong to a study of radiotherapy plus CTLA-4 blockade in lung cancer. Study at large: Disease control was seen in about 34% of patients, objective responses in 15% to 20%.

Data came from immunoSEQ multiplex PCR; TCRdb stores just in-frame clones and leaves some out. In the table there are some 48,000 clones, 75% to 90% of which are singletons. Enrolled patients, whose metastatic non-small-cell lung cancer was chemo-refractory, received focal radiation plus CTLA-4 blockade with ipilimumab. Notes on the study in general: It was early blood T cell clone dynamics, with interferon-beta, that reportedly best predicted response.

The CDR3 is made up of 14 amino acids. V lost 4 bases to trimming and J lost 2 bases; unmatched junction nucleotides: 5. Germline V lookup: CDR1 SGHRS, CDR2 YFSETQ. The sequence came from a human donor with non-small cell lung cancer that progressed on radiotherapy plus ipilimumab. Some clones in this sample may be carry-over from other donors' samples. The sample in question was peripheral blood, obtained from a patient treated with radiotherapy plus ipilimumab. The chain combines TRBV5-1 with TRBJ1-1, with 7 positions matching TRBD1. CDR3 region: CASSTGTVNTEAFF. CDR3 DNA sequence: TGCGCCAGCAGCACGGGGACAGTAAACACTGAAGCTTTCTTT.